The following is a T cell receptor (beta chain) sequence with its context. The sample is drawn from a study of T cell responses to AZD1222 COVID-19 vaccine. Here immunoSEQ multiplex PCR was the method, and the copy in TCRdb shows in-frame clones only, minus some. The data contain some 150,000 clones, approximately 90% of them singletons. Deletions cut 6 bases from V and 5 bases from J, with 16 bases between. Looked up from germline, CDR1 is SQVTM and CDR2 is ANQGSEA. CDR3 length equals 13 residues. The receptor comes from an adult in good health. The sample here was peripheral blood, taken on day 0 of AZD1222 vaccination. The genes are TRBV29-1 and TRBJ2-5; D not certain. CDR3 in amino acids: CSVVILMGETQYF. The CDR3 nucleotides read TGCAGCGTGGTAATCCTGATGGGGGAGACCCAGTACTTC.